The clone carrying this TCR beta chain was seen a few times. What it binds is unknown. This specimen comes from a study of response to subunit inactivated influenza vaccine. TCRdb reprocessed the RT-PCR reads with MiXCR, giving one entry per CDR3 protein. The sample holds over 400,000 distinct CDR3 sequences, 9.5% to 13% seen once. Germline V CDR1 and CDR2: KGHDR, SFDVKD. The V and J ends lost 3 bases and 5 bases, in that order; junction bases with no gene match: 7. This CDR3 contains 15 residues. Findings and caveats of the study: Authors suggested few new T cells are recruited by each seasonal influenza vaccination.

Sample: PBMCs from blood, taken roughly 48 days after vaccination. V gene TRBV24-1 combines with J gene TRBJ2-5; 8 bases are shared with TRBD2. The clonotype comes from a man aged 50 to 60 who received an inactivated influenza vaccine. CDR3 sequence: CATSDGGGLMETQYF. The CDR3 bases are TGTGCCACCAGTGATGGCGGGGGGCTTATGGAGACCCAGTACTTC.